Below are 10 T cell receptor beta chains sequenced from a single sample in a study of blood T cell repertoires in COVID-19. Method: immunoSEQ multiplex PCR; TCRdb's copy keeps in-frame clones and lacks some. The sample includes hundreds of thousands of clones, 75% to 90% of them seen just once. Sequencing was carried out using PBMCs or T cells enriched from blood (not recorded which). These receptors all come from a woman under 30 who had recovered from COVID-19.

This clone occurred once. The chain employs TRBV9 and TRBJ1-2, with D possibly being TRBD1 (5 bases). Trimming took 0 bases from V and 4 from J, leaving 13 bases between them. The CDR3 sequence is 15 residues long. In germline, CDR1 is SGDLS, CDR2 YYNGEE. The chain's CDR3 is CASSVGGGGSYGYTF. CDR3 DNA sequence: TGTGCCAGCAGCGTAGGCGGGGGGGGAAGCTATGGCTACACCTTC.

V gene TRBV5-1 combines with J gene TRBJ2-3; 12 bases are shared with TRBD2. This CDR3 has 17 residues. Trimming took 5 bases from V and 0 from J; bases not matched to a gene: 7. Germline CDR1 and CDR2: SGHRS and YFSETQ. CDR3 bases: TGCGCCAGCAGTAAACTAGCGGGGGGACTTAGCACAGATACGCAGTATTTT. Residues: CASSKLAGGLSTDTQYF. The whole variable domain, remainder taken from reference TRBV5-1 and TRBJ2-3, is KAGVTQTPRYLIKTRGQQVTLSCSPISGHRSVSWYQQTPGQGLQFLFEYFSETQRNKGNFPGRFSGRQFSNSRSEMNVSTLELGDSALYLCASSKLAGGLSTDTQYFGPGTRLTVL.

The chain employs TRBV3-1 (or the pseudogene TRBV3-2) and TRBJ2-2; 7 bases align to TRBD1. J gave up 1 base and V 5 bases, and 4 bases lay outside the gene matches. CDR1 and CDR2 (germline): LGHDT, YNNKEL (reference sequence). The length of the CDR3 is 15 residues. The CDR3 DNA reads TGTGCCAGCAGCTACCGGGACAGGAACACCGGGGAGCTGTTTTTT. The encoded protein is CASSYRDRNTGELFF.

The CDR3 region has the DNA TGTGCCAGCTCCTGGCGAGGGGGTGAGGCAGATACGCAGTATTTT. Translated, it gives CASSWRGGEADTQYF. The chain combines TRBV6-5 with TRBJ2-3; D is possibly TRBD1 (6 bases). V was clipped by 8 bases and J by 4 bases, with 19 bases between them. CDR3 size: 15 residues. Germline assignment: CDR1 MNHEY and CDR2 SVGAGI.

J is TRBJ2-3 and V is TRBV7-9; maybe TRBD2 (6 bases). Trimming took 5 bases from V and 1 from J, leaving 16 bases between them. Germline V gives CDR1 SEHNR, CDR2 FQNEAQ (reference sequence). The CDR3 is 16 residues long. The CDR3 reads CASSPRGGRGTDTQYF. For the CDR3, the DNA is TGTGCCAGCAGCCCCCGGGGAGGTAGGGGCACAGATACGCAGTATTTT.

Here the CDR3 reads CASSLAGTGGYEQYF. The CDR3 DNA is TGTGCCAGCAGCCTGGCCGGGACAGGCGGCTACGAGCAGTACTTC. The chain links TRBV7-6 to TRBJ2-7; 8 bases fit TRBD1. This CDR3 comprises 15 residues. Germline CDR1 and CDR2: SGHVS and FNYEAQ. V gave up 5 bases and J gave up 3 bases; unmatched junction bases: 9.

The chain carries TRBV20-1 and TRBJ2-1; 10 bases fit TRBD2. Unmatched junction bases numbered 5, after V lost 8 bases and J lost 10 bases. The CDR3 runs 11 residues. CDR1 and CDR2 (germline): DFQATT, SNEGSKA (reference sequence). CDR3 nucleotides: TGCAGTTCCATAGCGGGGGGCGAGCAGTTCTTC. It codes for CSSIAGGEQFF.

The chain joins TRBV19 to TRBJ1-1; possible D gene TRBD1, 6 bases. This CDR3 is 15 amino acids long. Trimming took 7 bases from V and 1 from J, leaving 16 bases between them. Germline V gene lookup returns CDR1 LNHDA and CDR2 SQIVND (reference sequence). CDR3 sequence: CASIGAGEWNTEAFF. The CDR3, as DNA: TGTGCCAGTATTGGGGCAGGGGAATGGAACACTGAAGCTTTCTTT.

The genes are TRBV3-1 (or the pseudogene TRBV3-2) and TRBJ2-2; D is undetermined. Trimming pared 4 bases from V and 8 bases from J, leaving 14 bases between. The CDR3 contains 14 residues. CDR1 is LGHDT and CDR2 is YNNKEL in the germline V gene (reference sequence). CDR3 bases: TGTGCCAGCAGCCTCCAGGATCGTCAGGGGGAGCTGTTTTTT. Translation gives CASSLQDRQGELFF.

The J gene is TRBJ1-2, the V gene TRBV3-1 (or the pseudogene TRBV3-2); 9 bases match TRBD1. The CDR3 runs 14 residues. The V segment lost 2 bases and the J segment 7 bases; nucleotides outside the gene matches: 5. Germline lookup yields CDR1 LGHDT and CDR2 YNNKEL (reference sequence). CDR3 in DNA: TGTGCCAGCAGCCAACTGGGACAGGGTGGTGGCTACACCTTC. It encodes CASSQLGQGGGYTF.